This T cell receptor beta chain was sequenced for a study of cytomegalovirus exposure and HLA in healthy donors. Libraries were prepared by immunoSEQ multiplex PCR; TCRdb keeps only in-frame clonotypes and omits some of them. The sample lists under 400,000 clones, about nine tenths seen once, with approximately 0.8% in the top ten. With V trimmed by 10 bases and J by 4 bases, 11 bases remained unmatched. The CDR3 has 15 residues. CDR1 and CDR2 (germline): MNHEY, SMNVEV (reference sequence). The sequenced material came from PBMCs. The J gene is TRBJ2-1, the V gene TRBV27, with 9 positions matching TRBD2. The clonotype was recovered from a woman aged 18-29 years in good health and CMV-seronegative. CDR3 sequence reads: CATCPFAGGYNEQFF. DNA of the CDR3: TGTGCCACCTGTCCCTTCGCGGGGGGGTACAATGAGCAGTTCTTC.